Listed below are T cell receptor beta chains from one sample, sequenced in a study of blood T cell repertoires in COVID-19. Clones were read by immunoSEQ multiplex PCR, and TCRdb kept only the in-frame ones, dropping some. The data contain over 200,000 clones, 85% of them singletons. The sequenced sample was PBMCs or T cells enriched from blood (not recorded which). The receptor source for this set is a middle-aged man who had recovered from COVID-19. Both conserved end residues are part of each CDR3. A D gene is named only where the DNA matches it firmly. Not every row has a clone size; where given, it reads once, few, many or a size class.

cdr3_nt: TGTGCCAGCAGCTTAGCGTTAGGAGGGAGTTCATACAATGAGCAGTTCTTC; cdr3_aa: CASSLALGGSSYNEQFF; clone_size: .; d_call: .; v_call: TRBV11-2; j_call: TRBJ2-1
cdr3_nt: TGTGCCAGCAGCACTGGAGGAGCGGGAGCAGCAGATACGCAGTATTTT; cdr3_aa: CASSTGGAGAADTQYF; clone_size: .; d_call: TRBD2; v_call: TRBV5-4; j_call: TRBJ2-3
cdr3_nt: TGTGCCACCAGTGACGGGACAGCAAAGTCATATAGCAATCAGCCCCAGCATTTT; cdr3_aa: CATSDGTAKSYSNQPQHF; clone_size: .; d_call: TRBD1; v_call: TRBV24-1; j_call: TRBJ1-5
cdr3_nt: TGTGCCAGCAGCCCCAGCTTGGTTTTGAGGGGGGAGACCCAGTACTTC; cdr3_aa: CASSPSLVLRGETQYF; clone_size: .; d_call: .; v_call: TRBV13; j_call: TRBJ2-5
cdr3_nt: TGTGCCAGCAGTGACGGGGCAGGCACTGAAGCTTTCTTT; cdr3_aa: CASSDGAGTEAFF; clone_size: .; d_call: .; v_call: TRBV6-4; j_call: TRBJ1-1
cdr3_nt: TGTGCCAGCAGTGAAGCCGGTTCGGGGGGCGTAGAAGGCTACACCTTC; cdr3_aa: CASSEAGSGGVEGYTF; clone_size: .; d_call: .; v_call: TRBV6-1; j_call: TRBJ1-2
cdr3_nt: TGCGCCAGCAGCCAAGACGGGACTAGCTCCTACGAGCAGTACTTC; cdr3_aa: CASSQDGTSSYEQYF; clone_size: .; d_call: TRBD2; v_call: TRBV4-1; j_call: TRBJ2-7
cdr3_nt: TGTGCCACCAGTGATTTGCACAGTGGGGAAGCTTTCTTT; cdr3_aa: CATSDLHSGEAFF; clone_size: few; d_call: .; v_call: TRBV24-1; j_call: TRBJ1-1
cdr3_nt: TGTGCCGGGCGGACTACACTCACCGGGGAGCTGTTTTTT; cdr3_aa: CAGRTTLTGELFF; clone_size: .; d_call: .; v_call: TRBV19; j_call: TRBJ2-2
cdr3_nt: TGTGCCAGCAGTTTAAGGACAGGGGTTCGGGACGAGCAGTACTTC; cdr3_aa: CASSLRTGVRDEQYF; clone_size: .; d_call: TRBD1; v_call: TRBV27; j_call: TRBJ2-7
cdr3_nt: TGTGCCAGTAGTGGACCCAGGGGGTGGGACACTGAAGCTTTCTTT; cdr3_aa: CASSGPRGWDTEAFF; clone_size: .; d_call: TRBD1; v_call: TRBV19; j_call: TRBJ1-1
cdr3_nt: TGTGCCAGTAGTTTTACTGCCCAAGAGACCCAGTACTTC; cdr3_aa: CASSFTAQETQYF; clone_size: .; d_call: .; v_call: TRBV19; j_call: TRBJ2-5
cdr3_nt: TGCAGCGTGACCGGGACTAGCTTTCGGGAGACCCAGTACTTC; cdr3_aa: CSVTGTSFRETQYF; clone_size: .; d_call: TRBD2; v_call: TRBV29-1; j_call: TRBJ2-5
cdr3_nt: TGTGCCAGCAGCTGGGAGGGAAGGAATTCACCCCTCCACTTT; cdr3_aa: CASSWEGRNSPLHF; clone_size: .; d_call: .; v_call: TRBV3-1/TRBV3-2; j_call: TRBJ1-6
cdr3_nt: TGTGCCAGCAGCGTAGAGTACAGGGATGGTGAGCAGTACTTC; cdr3_aa: CASSVEYRDGEQYF; clone_size: .; d_call: .; v_call: TRBV9; j_call: TRBJ2-7
cdr3_nt: TGCGCCAGCAGCCTCTCCCCCAATATACTACTTGCAACTAATGAAAAACTGTTTTTT; cdr3_aa: CASSLSPNILLATNEKLFF; clone_size: .; d_call: .; v_call: TRBV5-1; j_call: TRBJ1-4
cdr3_nt: TGTGCCAGCAGTCCGACAGGGGGCGGCTCCTACAATGAGCAGTTCTTC; cdr3_aa: CASSPTGGGSYNEQFF; clone_size: .; d_call: TRBD1; v_call: TRBV28; j_call: TRBJ2-1
cdr3_nt: TGTGCCAGCAGCGCTCGAAGTAGCGGGCTTTACAATGAGCAGTTCTTC; cdr3_aa: CASSARSSGLYNEQFF; clone_size: .; d_call: TRBD2; v_call: TRBV9; j_call: TRBJ2-1
cdr3_nt: TGTGCCAGCATAAGGACAGGGAAATTCGGCTATACGGGCTACACCTTC; cdr3_aa: CASIRTGKFGYTGYTF; clone_size: .; d_call: TRBD1; v_call: TRBV19; j_call: TRBJ1-2
cdr3_nt: TGCAGCGTTGTGGCAGGGTATGGAACTGAAGCTTTCTTT; cdr3_aa: CSVVAGYGTEAFF; clone_size: few; d_call: .; v_call: TRBV29-1; j_call: TRBJ1-1
cdr3_nt: TGTGCCTGCTCTTCCGGGACAGCCAAGGCTTTCTTT; cdr3_aa: CACSSGTAKAFF; clone_size: .; d_call: TRBD1; v_call: TRBV30; j_call: TRBJ1-1
cdr3_nt: TGTGCCAGCAGCCGAGCGAGAAATGAGCAGTTCTTC; cdr3_aa: CASSRARNEQFF; clone_size: .; d_call: .; v_call: TRBV3-1/TRBV3-2; j_call: TRBJ2-1
cdr3_nt: TGTGCCAGCAGCTACAGGTTTCGAACGGGAGAGACCCAGTACTTC; cdr3_aa: CASSYRFRTGETQYF; clone_size: .; d_call: .; v_call: TRBV27; j_call: TRBJ2-5
cdr3_nt: TGTGCCAGCGAAGGACAGAGCTCCTACGAGCAGTACTTC; cdr3_aa: CASEGQSSYEQYF; clone_size: .; d_call: .; v_call: TRBV7-9; j_call: TRBJ2-7
cdr3_nt: TGTGCCAGCAGTTACTCCTTCAATCAGCCCCAGCATTTT; cdr3_aa: CASSYSFNQPQHF; clone_size: .; d_call: .; v_call: TRBV6-5; j_call: TRBJ1-5
cdr3_nt: TGTGCCAGCAGCCCTACTAGCGGGAAGGCCGGGGAGCTGTTTTTT; cdr3_aa: CASSPTSGKAGELFF; clone_size: .; d_call: TRBD2; v_call: TRBV28; j_call: TRBJ2-2
cdr3_nt: TGCGCCAGCAGCTGGTATCATCAGGGGGGAGAGAACGAGCAGTACTTC; cdr3_aa: CASSWYHQGGENEQYF; clone_size: .; d_call: .; v_call: TRBV5-1; j_call: TRBJ2-7
cdr3_nt: TGTGCCAGCGGTATAAGGACTAGCGGCTACGAGCAGTACTTC; cdr3_aa: CASGIRTSGYEQYF; clone_size: .; d_call: TRBD2; v_call: TRBV2; j_call: TRBJ2-7
cdr3_nt: TGTGCCAGCAACCGGCGGGGACAGGGAAATGAAAAACTGTTTTTT; cdr3_aa: CASNRRGQGNEKLFF; clone_size: .; d_call: TRBD1; v_call: TRBV6-6; j_call: TRBJ1-4
cdr3_nt: TGTGCCAGCAGTTGGGGGGGCCCGGATACGCAGTATTTT; cdr3_aa: CASSWGGPDTQYF; clone_size: .; d_call: .; v_call: TRBV6-2/TRBV6-3; j_call: TRBJ2-3
cdr3_nt: TGTGCCATCAGTGAGGCTGCAGGGATAACGAACACCGGGGAGCTGTTTTTT; cdr3_aa: CAISEAAGITNTGELFF; clone_size: .; d_call: .; v_call: TRBV10-3; j_call: TRBJ2-2
cdr3_nt: TGTGCCAGCAGCGTAGCTACGGGGGACAGGGGGCCCTATGGCTACACCTTC; cdr3_aa: CASSVATGDRGPYGYTF; clone_size: .; d_call: TRBD1; v_call: TRBV9; j_call: TRBJ1-2
cdr3_nt: TGTGCCAGCAGGGGGGACAGGGCCCATGAAGCTTTCTTT; cdr3_aa: CASRGDRAHEAFF; clone_size: once; d_call: TRBD1; v_call: TRBV27; j_call: TRBJ1-1
cdr3_nt: TGTGCCAGCAGCTACACGACTCATGGCACAGATACGCAGTATTTT; cdr3_aa: CASSYTTHGTDTQYF; clone_size: .; d_call: .; v_call: TRBV6-5; j_call: TRBJ2-3
cdr3_nt: TGTGCCAGTAAAAACAGGGATAACAATTCACCCCTCCACTTT; cdr3_aa: CASKNRDNNSPLHF; clone_size: .; d_call: .; v_call: TRBV11-2; j_call: TRBJ1-6
cdr3_nt: TGCGCCAGCAGCTGGGGACTAGCGGGAGGCACCTACAATGAGCAGTTCTTC; cdr3_aa: CASSWGLAGGTYNEQFF; clone_size: .; d_call: TRBD2; v_call: TRBV5-1; j_call: TRBJ2-1
cdr3_nt: TGTGCCAGCAGCCAAGCGCTAGCGGGGCGCAATGAGCAGTTCTTC; cdr3_aa: CASSQALAGRNEQFF; clone_size: .; d_call: TRBD2; v_call: TRBV3-1/TRBV3-2; j_call: TRBJ2-1
cdr3_nt: TGTGCCTGGAACAAACCGGGACAGGGACGCTCACCCCTCCACTTT; cdr3_aa: CAWNKPGQGRSPLHF; clone_size: .; d_call: TRBD1; v_call: TRBV30; j_call: TRBJ1-6
cdr3_nt: TGTGCCAGCTCACCTCGCGGGACTAGAAACAATGAGCAGTTCTTC; cdr3_aa: CASSPRGTRNNEQFF; clone_size: .; d_call: TRBD2; v_call: TRBV18; j_call: TRBJ2-1
cdr3_nt: TGTGCCAGCGAAGAAGGCGGGAGGTGGAAAGAGACCCAGTACTTC; cdr3_aa: CASEEGGRWKETQYF; clone_size: few; d_call: TRBD2; v_call: TRBV6-4; j_call: TRBJ2-5
cdr3_nt: TGTGCCAGCAGCGACCGGGACAGGGTATCCGGCGAGCAGTACTTC; cdr3_aa: CASSDRDRVSGEQYF; clone_size: few; d_call: TRBD1; v_call: TRBV5-4; j_call: TRBJ2-7
cdr3_nt: TGTGCCAGCAGCTTGCCTGGAGTAGCCAAAAACATTCAGTACTTC; cdr3_aa: CASSLPGVAKNIQYF; clone_size: .; d_call: .; v_call: TRBV5-4; j_call: TRBJ2-4
cdr3_nt: TGTGCCAGCAGTTTCTGGGGAGAGAACACTGAAGCTTTCTTT; cdr3_aa: CASSFWGENTEAFF; clone_size: .; d_call: .; v_call: TRBV28; j_call: TRBJ1-1
cdr3_nt: TGTGCCACCAGGAGGGACAATAGAGACGAGCAGTACTTC; cdr3_aa: CATRRDNRDEQYF; clone_size: few; d_call: .; v_call: TRBV6-5; j_call: TRBJ2-7
cdr3_nt: TGTGCCAGCAGGGAGGGACTAGCGGGACCCAATGAGCAGTTCTTC; cdr3_aa: CASREGLAGPNEQFF; clone_size: once; d_call: TRBD2; v_call: TRBV28; j_call: TRBJ2-1